The rows below give T cell receptor beta chains drawn from one sample of a study of Tregs in tolerant kidney transplant recipients. Generated by immunoSEQ multiplex PCR, the TCRdb table keeps only in-frame clones and is missing some. Seen here are roughly 250,000 clones, about 86% observed once, and the top ten hold about 0.58%. Input material: CD4+ T cells from blood. All receptors come from a human donor in good health. The CDR3 runs from the conserved cysteine through the conserved F or W. The order of the fields is V gene, clone size, J gene, D gene, CDR3 DNA, CDR3 protein. D genes are given only for firm matches. Only some rows state a clone size, as once, few, many or a class for expanded clones.

v_gene: TRBV18; abundance: few; j_gene: TRBJ1-1; d_gene: TRBD1; CDR3nt: TGTGCCAGCTCATCGGGACAGGGGGCGAACACTGAAGCTTTCTTT; CDR3aa: CASSSGQGANTEAFF
v_gene: TRBV5-4; abundance: NA; j_gene: TRBJ1-5; d_gene: TRBD1; CDR3nt: TGTGCCAGCAGCCCAAGTCCGACAGGGACACAGCCCCAGCATTTT; CDR3aa: CASSPSPTGTQPQHF
v_gene: TRBV20-1; abundance: NA; j_gene: TRBJ2-1; d_gene: NA; CDR3nt: TGCAGTGCTACGAAATTGAGTGAGCAGTTCTTC; CDR3aa: CSATKLSEQFF
v_gene: TRBV2; abundance: few; j_gene: TRBJ1-2; d_gene: TRBD1; CDR3nt: TGTGCCAGCAGTGAAGACCCCGGGACAGGGGATGGCTACACCTTC; CDR3aa: CASSEDPGTGDGYTF
v_gene: TRBV19; abundance: NA; j_gene: TRBJ2-5; d_gene: TRBD2; CDR3nt: TGTGCCAGTAGTGAGCTAGCGGGAAGACGGGAGACCCAGTACTTC; CDR3aa: CASSELAGRRETQYF
v_gene: TRBV6-5; abundance: NA; j_gene: TRBJ1-2; d_gene: TRBD1; CDR3nt: TGTGCCAGCAGTGTACAGGGGGCGCGAGGCTACACCTTC; CDR3aa: CASSVQGARGYTF
v_gene: TRBV12-5; abundance: NA; j_gene: TRBJ2-6; d_gene: NA; CDR3nt: TGTGCTAGTGCCCAAGGGGTATTCTCTGGGGCCAACGTCCTGACTTTC; CDR3aa: CASAQGVFSGANVLTF
v_gene: TRBV9; abundance: NA; j_gene: TRBJ2-2; d_gene: TRBD2; CDR3nt: TGTGCCAGCAGCGTAGAGTTAGCGGGGGTCACCGGGGAGCTGTTTTTT; CDR3aa: CASSVELAGVTGELFF
v_gene: TRBV6-5; abundance: NA; j_gene: TRBJ1-2; d_gene: NA; CDR3nt: TGTGCCAGCAGTTACGACAGTTGGAGCAGGTCCTATGGCTACACCTTC; CDR3aa: CASSYDSWSRSYGYTF
v_gene: TRBV2; abundance: NA; j_gene: TRBJ1-5; d_gene: TRBD1; CDR3nt: TGTGCCAGCAGCGAACGGGACAGGGAAGCCGGTCAGCCCCAGCATTTT; CDR3aa: CASSERDREAGQPQHF
v_gene: TRBV6-5; abundance: NA; j_gene: TRBJ2-7; d_gene: NA; CDR3nt: TGTGCCAGCACCAGGACAAGGAACTCCTACGAGCAGTACTTC; CDR3aa: CASTRTRNSYEQYF
v_gene: TRBV11-2; abundance: NA; j_gene: TRBJ2-4; d_gene: NA; CDR3nt: TGTGCCAGCAGCCAGACAGTTTTAGCCAAAAACATTCAGTACTTC; CDR3aa: CASSQTVLAKNIQYF
v_gene: TRBV11-2; abundance: NA; j_gene: TRBJ2-7; d_gene: NA; CDR3nt: TGTGCCAGCAGCCCGATGACTAGAACCTACGAGCAGTACTTC; CDR3aa: CASSPMTRTYEQYF
v_gene: TRBV5-5; abundance: NA; j_gene: TRBJ2-3; d_gene: TRBD2; CDR3nt: TGTGCCAGCAGCTCACTTAGCGGGAGTCAAGCAGATACGCAGTATTTT; CDR3aa: CASSSLSGSQADTQYF
v_gene: TRBV6-5; abundance: NA; j_gene: TRBJ1-6; d_gene: NA; CDR3nt: TGTGCCAGCAGTTTTAAGGGACCCCTCCACTTT; CDR3aa: CASSFKGPLHF
v_gene: TRBV6-1; abundance: NA; j_gene: TRBJ2-7; d_gene: NA; CDR3nt: TGTGCCAGCAGTGATCTTTTGGTAAACGAGCAGTACTTC; CDR3aa: CASSDLLVNEQYF
v_gene: TRBV10-3; abundance: NA; j_gene: TRBJ2-7; d_gene: NA; CDR3nt: TGTGCCATCAGTGGTGGGACCCTGTCTTACGAGCAGTACTTC; CDR3aa: CAISGGTLSYEQYF
v_gene: TRBV7-9; abundance: NA; j_gene: TRBJ2-1; d_gene: TRBD2; CDR3nt: TGTGCCAGCAGCTTAGAGTTTAGCGGGAGGTCGCGCTCCTACAATGAGCAGTTCTTC; CDR3aa: CASSLEFSGRSRSYNEQFF
v_gene: TRBV18; abundance: NA; j_gene: TRBJ2-5; d_gene: NA; CDR3nt: TGTGCCAGCTCACCACGGGCGGTAGGGGGAGAGACCCAGTACTTC; CDR3aa: CASSPRAVGGETQYF
v_gene: TRBV7-2; abundance: NA; j_gene: TRBJ2-7; d_gene: TRBD1; CDR3nt: TGTGCCAGCAGCTTAGGACAGGGTCTGTACGAGCAGTACTTC; CDR3aa: CASSLGQGLYEQYF
v_gene: TRBV19; abundance: NA; j_gene: TRBJ2-1; d_gene: TRBD2; CDR3nt: TGTGCCAGTAGACTCCTGTCGGGAGGGCTTAATGAGCAGTTCTTC; CDR3aa: CASRLLSGGLNEQFF
v_gene: TRBV7-6; abundance: NA; j_gene: TRBJ1-3; d_gene: TRBD1; CDR3nt: TGTGCCAGCAGCACAACGGGACAGGGATATTCTGGAAACACCATATATTTT; CDR3aa: CASSTTGQGYSGNTIYF
v_gene: TRBV7-8; abundance: NA; j_gene: TRBJ2-3; d_gene: NA; CDR3nt: TGTGCCAGCAGCTTAGTCCTCGTAGGCGATACGCAGTATTTT; CDR3aa: CASSLVLVGDTQYF
v_gene: TRBV7-7; abundance: NA; j_gene: TRBJ2-3; d_gene: NA; CDR3nt: TGTGCCAGCAGCTTAGGGACTAGCACAGATACGCAGTATTTT; CDR3aa: CASSLGTSTDTQYF
v_gene: TRBV10-3; abundance: NA; j_gene: TRBJ2-1; d_gene: TRBD1; CDR3nt: TGTGCCATCAGTGAGGGACAGGGGAATGAGCAGTTCTTC; CDR3aa: CAISEGQGNEQFF
v_gene: TRBV15; abundance: NA; j_gene: TRBJ1-1; d_gene: NA; CDR3nt: TGTGCCACCAGCAGAGATTACCCGATGAACACTGAAGCTTTCTTT; CDR3aa: CATSRDYPMNTEAFF
v_gene: TRBV2; abundance: NA; j_gene: TRBJ2-7; d_gene: TRBD2; CDR3nt: TGTGCCAGCACCCCCCCGGGGGGTCTCTCCTACGAGCAGTACTTC; CDR3aa: CASTPPGGLSYEQYF
v_gene: TRBV6-6; abundance: NA; j_gene: TRBJ1-3; d_gene: NA; CDR3nt: TGTGCCAGCAGTTACGGAGGGGGCTCTGGAAACACCATATATTTT; CDR3aa: CASSYGGGSGNTIYF
v_gene: TRBV5-5; abundance: NA; j_gene: TRBJ2-3; d_gene: NA; CDR3nt: TGTGCCAGCAGCTCGGACAGACGAGATACGCAGTATTTT; CDR3aa: CASSSDRRDTQYF
v_gene: TRBV4-2; abundance: NA; j_gene: TRBJ1-2; d_gene: TRBD1; CDR3nt: TGTGCCAGCAGCGAACAAGCAGGGGGCGCTGGGTCCGGCTACACCTTC; CDR3aa: CASSEQAGGAGSGYTF
v_gene: TRBV4-1; abundance: NA; j_gene: TRBJ2-1; d_gene: TRBD2; CDR3nt: TGCGCCAGCAGCCGCCGACTAGCGGGAGTCCCCTACAATGAGCAGTTCTTC; CDR3aa: CASSRRLAGVPYNEQFF
v_gene: TRBV5-1; abundance: NA; j_gene: TRBJ2-5; d_gene: NA; CDR3nt: TGCGCCAGCAGCTTGGAGGGCGGGGGCCCCCCCGGGACCCAGTACTTC; CDR3aa: CASSLEGGGPPGTQYF
v_gene: TRBV18; abundance: few; j_gene: TRBJ2-7; d_gene: TRBD2; CDR3nt: TGTGCCAGCTCACCAACTAGCGGGTCCCCCTACGAGCAGTACTTC; CDR3aa: CASSPTSGSPYEQYF
v_gene: TRBV19; abundance: NA; j_gene: TRBJ2-7; d_gene: TRBD1; CDR3nt: TGTGCCAGTAGTGCAACGGGACAGGGGCACTACGAGCAGTACTTC; CDR3aa: CASSATGQGHYEQYF
v_gene: TRBV15; abundance: NA; j_gene: TRBJ2-7; d_gene: NA; CDR3nt: TGTGCCACCAGCAGAGATTTGGGGGTAGGCCTCACCTACGAGCAGTACTTC; CDR3aa: CATSRDLGVGLTYEQYF
v_gene: TRBV5-4; abundance: NA; j_gene: TRBJ2-7; d_gene: NA; CDR3nt: TGTGCCAGCAGCCAAGGGGTTCCGGACGAGCAGTACTTC; CDR3aa: CASSQGVPDEQYF
v_gene: TRBV7-8; abundance: NA; j_gene: TRBJ1-3; d_gene: NA; CDR3nt: TGTGCCAGCAGCCCTACCGCTGGGGGCAGGAGCTCTGGAAACACCATATATTTT; CDR3aa: CASSPTAGGRSSGNTIYF
v_gene: TRBV6-5; abundance: NA; j_gene: TRBJ1-3; d_gene: NA; CDR3nt: TGTGCCAGCAGCTCGGTTTCAACGGGAGGAAACACCATATATTTT; CDR3aa: CASSSVSTGGNTIYF
v_gene: TRBV5-8; abundance: NA; j_gene: TRBJ2-7; d_gene: TRBD1; CDR3nt: TGTGCCAGCAGCTGGGACAGGGAAGAGCAGTACTTC; CDR3aa: CASSWDREEQYF
v_gene: TRBV4-1; abundance: NA; j_gene: TRBJ2-7; d_gene: TRBD2; CDR3nt: TGCGCCAGCAGCCAAGGGGTTAGCGGGAGGATGGTCGAGCAGTACTTC; CDR3aa: CASSQGVSGRMVEQYF
v_gene: TRBV6-5; abundance: few; j_gene: TRBJ2-7; d_gene: NA; CDR3nt: TGTGCCAGCAGTTGGTCCAGGGCGCCCCTCTCCTACGAGCAGTACTTC; CDR3aa: CASSWSRAPLSYEQYF
v_gene: TRBV5-1; abundance: NA; j_gene: TRBJ1-4; d_gene: NA; CDR3nt: TGCGCCAGCAGCTTCACCGCAACTAATGAAAAACTGTTTTTT; CDR3aa: CASSFTATNEKLFF
v_gene: TRBV10-3; abundance: NA; j_gene: TRBJ2-5; d_gene: TRBD2; CDR3nt: TGTGCCATCAGTCAGACTAGCGGGGGGGAGACCCAGTACTTC; CDR3aa: CAISQTSGGETQYF